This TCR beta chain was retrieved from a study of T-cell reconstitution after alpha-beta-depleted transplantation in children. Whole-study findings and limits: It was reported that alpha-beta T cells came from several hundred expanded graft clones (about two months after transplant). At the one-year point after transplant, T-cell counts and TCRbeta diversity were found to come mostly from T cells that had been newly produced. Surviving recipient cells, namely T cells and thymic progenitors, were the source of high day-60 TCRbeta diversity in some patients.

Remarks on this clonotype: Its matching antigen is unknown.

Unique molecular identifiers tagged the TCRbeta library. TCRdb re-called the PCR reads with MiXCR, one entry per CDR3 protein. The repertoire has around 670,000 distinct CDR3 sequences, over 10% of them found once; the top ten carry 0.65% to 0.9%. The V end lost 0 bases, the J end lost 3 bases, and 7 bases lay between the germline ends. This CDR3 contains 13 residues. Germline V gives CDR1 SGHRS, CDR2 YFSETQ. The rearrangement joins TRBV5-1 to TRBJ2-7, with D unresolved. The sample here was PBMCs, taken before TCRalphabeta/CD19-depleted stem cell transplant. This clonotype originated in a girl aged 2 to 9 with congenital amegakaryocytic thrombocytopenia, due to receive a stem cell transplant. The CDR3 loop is CASSLVLNYEQYF. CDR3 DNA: TGCGCCAGCAGCTTGGTTCTCAACTACGAGCAGTACTTC.